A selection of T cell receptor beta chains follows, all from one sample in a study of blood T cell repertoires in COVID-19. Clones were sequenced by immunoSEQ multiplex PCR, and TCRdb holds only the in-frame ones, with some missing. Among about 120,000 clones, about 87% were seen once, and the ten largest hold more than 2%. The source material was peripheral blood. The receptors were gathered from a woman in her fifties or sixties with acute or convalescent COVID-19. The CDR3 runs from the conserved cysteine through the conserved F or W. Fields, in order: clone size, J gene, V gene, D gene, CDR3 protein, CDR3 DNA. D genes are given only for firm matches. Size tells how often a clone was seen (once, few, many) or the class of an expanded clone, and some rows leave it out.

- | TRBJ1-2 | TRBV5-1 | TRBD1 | CASSPLTGGNYGYTF | TGCGCCAGCAGCCCGTTGACAGGGGGCAACTATGGCTACACCTTC
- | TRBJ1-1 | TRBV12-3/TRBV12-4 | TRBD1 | CASSYSGTGAFF | TGTGCCAGCAGTTATTCCGGGACAGGAGCTTTCTTT
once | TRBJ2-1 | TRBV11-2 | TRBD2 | CASKETLAVYNEQFF | TGTGCCAGCAAGGAGACCCTAGCGGTCTACAATGAGCAGTTCTTC
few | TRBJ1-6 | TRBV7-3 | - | CASSSQGGGNSPLHF | TGTGCCAGCAGCTCCCAGGGTGGTGGGAATTCACCCCTCCACTTT
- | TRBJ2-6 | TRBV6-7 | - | CASSYSRTSGANVLTF | TGTGCCAGCAGTTACTCAAGAACTTCTGGGGCCAACGTCCTGACTTTC
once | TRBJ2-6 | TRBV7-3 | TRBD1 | CASRPGQGVSGANVLTF | TGTGCCAGCAGACCCGGACAGGGGGTTTCTGGGGCCAACGTCCTGACTTTC
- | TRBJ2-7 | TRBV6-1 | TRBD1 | CASSEDRDRTYEQYF | TGTGCCAGCAGTGAAGACCGGGACAGAACCTACGAGCAGTACTTC
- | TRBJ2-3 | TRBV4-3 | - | CASSQDLVGGRTDTQYF | TGCGCCAGCAGCCAAGATCTTGTAGGGGGTAGAACAGATACGCAGTATTTT
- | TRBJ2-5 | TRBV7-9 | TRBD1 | CASSSGQGKLETQYF | TGTGCCAGCAGCTCCGGACAGGGGAAATTGGAGACCCAGTACTTC
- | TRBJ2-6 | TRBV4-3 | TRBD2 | CASSHGGALLTGANVLTF | TGCGCCAGCAGCCACGGGGGGGCCCTGCTTACTGGGGCCAACGTCCTGACTTTC
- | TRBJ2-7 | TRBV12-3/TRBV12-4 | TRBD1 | CASSWDRAYEQYF | TGTGCCAGCAGTTGGGACAGGGCCTACGAGCAGTACTTC
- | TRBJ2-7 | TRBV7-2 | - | CASSLEGRNEQYF | TGTGCCAGCAGCTTAGAAGGGAGGAACGAGCAGTACTTC
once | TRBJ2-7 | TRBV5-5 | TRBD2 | CASSLPPAGAYEQYF | TGTGCCAGCAGCTTGCCCCCAGCGGGAGCCTACGAGCAGTACTTC
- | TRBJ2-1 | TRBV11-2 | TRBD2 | CASSMTSGRINEQFF | TGTGCCAGCAGCATGACTAGCGGGAGAATCAATGAGCAGTTCTTC
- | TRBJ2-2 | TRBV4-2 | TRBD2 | CASSRSGTSEGGELFF | TGTGCCAGCAGCAGATCCGGGACTAGCGAGGGCGGGGAGCTGTTTTTT
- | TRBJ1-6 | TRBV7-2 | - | CASSFSYSRNSPLHF | TGTGCCAGCAGCTTTAGTTATTCCCGGAATTCACCCCTCCACTTT
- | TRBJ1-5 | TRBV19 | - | CASSIAPRGGESNQPQHF | TGTGCCAGTAGTATAGCACCAAGGGGAGGGGAAAGCAATCAGCCCCAGCATTTT
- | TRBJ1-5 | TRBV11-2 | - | CASSLMSGDQPQHF | TGTGCCAGCAGCTTAATGTCAGGCGATCAGCCCCAGCATTTT
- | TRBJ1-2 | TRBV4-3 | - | CASSQLTGQLANYGYTF | TGCGCCAGCAGCCAATTAACAGGACAGTTAGCTAACTATGGCTACACCTTC
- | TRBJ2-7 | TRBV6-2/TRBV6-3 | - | CASSYLAYEQYF | TGTGCCAGCAGTTACCTAGCCTACGAGCAGTACTTC
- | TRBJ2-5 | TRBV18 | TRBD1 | CASSPPPRDRGEETQYF | TGTGCCAGCTCACCACCTCCCCGGGACAGGGGAGAAGAGACCCAGTACTTC
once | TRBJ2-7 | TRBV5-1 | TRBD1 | CASSFSQGAFYEQYF | TGCGCCAGCAGCTTTAGTCAGGGGGCTTTCTACGAGCAGTACTTC
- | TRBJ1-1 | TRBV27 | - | CASSFSGVSEAFF | TGTGCCAGCAGTTTCTCGGGGGTATCTGAAGCTTTCTTT
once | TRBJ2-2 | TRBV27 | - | CASSLRQNTGELFF | TGTGCCAGCAGTTTACGACAGAACACCGGGGAGCTGTTTTTT
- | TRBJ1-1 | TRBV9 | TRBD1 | CASSGKTGTQGGTEAFF | TGTGCCAGCAGCGGAAAGACAGGGACCCAGGGGGGCACTGAAGCTTTCTTT
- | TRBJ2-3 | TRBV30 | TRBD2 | CARSGGDTQYF | TGTGCCCGGTCCGGGGGGGATACGCAGTATTTT
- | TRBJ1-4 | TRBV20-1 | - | CSARSGEKLFF | TGCAGTGCTAGATCGGGTGAAAAACTGTTTTTT
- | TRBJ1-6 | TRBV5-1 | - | CASSIGLTNSPLHF | TGCGCCAGCAGTATCGGACTGACCAATTCACCCCTCCACTTT
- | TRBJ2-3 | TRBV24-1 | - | CATRSSTDTQYF | TGTGCCACCAGATCAAGCACAGATACGCAGTATTTT
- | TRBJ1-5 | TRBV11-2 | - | CASSLERGQPQHF | TGTGCCAGCAGCTTAGAGCGGGGACAGCCCCAGCATTTT
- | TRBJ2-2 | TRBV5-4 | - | CASSPDYLNTGELFF | TGTGCCAGCAGCCCGGACTACCTAAACACCGGGGAGCTGTTTTTT
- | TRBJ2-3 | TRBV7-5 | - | CVRSPSWGRTDTQYF | TGTGTCAGAAGCCCTTCGTGGGGGAGGACAGATACGCAGTATTTT